Listed here are 14 T cell receptor beta chains from one sample, sequenced in a study of CD8 T cells in ankylosing spondylitis. Study-wide results and limits: Among TCR beta sequences, a motif of several highly homologous variants appeared characteristic of ankylosing spondylitis blood.

MiXCR was run by TCRdb on the 5' RACE reads, yielding one entry per CDR3 protein. Altogether 500,000 to 550,000 distinct CDR3 sequences are present, about 13% being singletons, with the ten largest covering around 7%. These TCRs are of unknown antigen specificity. The sequenced sample consisted of blood, either unsorted or a sorted T cell fraction (not recorded which). These receptors all come from a male donor with ankylosing spondylitis.

This clonotype was picked up many times. The V and J genes are TRBV29-1 and TRBJ2-3; TRBD2 might be the D (6 bases). Germline CDR1 and CDR2: SQVTM and ANQGSEA. Trimming pared 6 bases from V and 2 bases from J, leaving 15 bases between. This CDR3 has 14 amino acids. In nucleotides, the CDR3 is TGCAGCGTAGGTAGCGGAGACCCCACAGATACGCAGTATTTT. Protein product: CSVGSGDPTDTQYF.

The chain is built from TRBV5-1 and TRBJ2-1; a weak D match, TRBD1 (5 bases). This CDR3 contains 16 residues. Trimming took 7 bases from V and 0 from J, leaving 17 bases between them. Per germline, CDR1 SGHRS and CDR2 YFSETQ. The DNA for the CDR3 is TGCGCCAGCGGAGAAACAGGACAAAGCTCCTACAATGAGCAGTTCTTC. Protein product: CASGETGQSSYNEQFF.

The chain recombines TRBV7-2 with TRBJ2-1; D perhaps matches TRBD2 (6 bases). The CDR3 has 12 amino acids. Looked up from germline, CDR1 is SGHTA and CDR2 is FQGNSA. The V and J ends lost 6 bases and 9 bases respectively, with 12 bases between them. CDR3 in DNA: TGTGCCAGCAGTTCCGCGGGGATTGAGCAGTTCTTC. Protein: CASSSAGIEQFF. Using reference TRBV7-2 and TRBJ2-1 for the parts outside the CDR3, the full variable domain is GAGVSQSPSNKVTEKGKDVELRCDPISGHTALYWYRQSLGQGLEFLIYFQGNSAPDKSGLPSDRFSAERTGGSVSTLTIQRTQQEDSAVYLCASSSAGIEQFFGPGTRLTVL.

This clonotype was counted a few times. The rearrangement links TRBV7-6 to TRBJ2-1; TRBD1 matches 8 bases. Germline V gene lookup returns CDR1 SGHVS and CDR2 FNYEAQ. The CDR3 is 15 residues long. V was pared by 4 bases and J by 4 bases, with 6 bases of the junction left unmatched. CDR3 residues: CASSSQGVGYNEQFF. The CDR3 bases are TGTGCCAGCAGCTCACAGGGGGTGGGGTACAATGAGCAGTTCTTC.

V is TRBV20-1 and J is TRBJ2-5; D may be TRBD1 or TRBD2 (5 bases each). Germline loops: CDR1 DFQATT, CDR2 SNEGSKA (reference sequence). This CDR3 spans 14 amino acids. Trimming took off 0 bases at V and 7 bases at J, with 15 bases between the two ends. In nucleotides, the CDR3 is TGCAGTGCTAGAGATTCTGGGGGAGTAGGGACCCAGTACTTC. The encoded protein is CSARDSGGVGTQYF.

This clonotype has just a few counts. This chain joins TRBV5-1 and TRBJ2-1; the D gene is possibly TRBD2 (6 bases). The CDR3 runs to 16 residues. Trimming took off 4 bases at V and 6 bases at J, with 20 bases between the two ends. Germline CDR1 is SGHRS and CDR2 is YFSETQ. The CDR3, as DNA: TGCGCCAGCAGCACCGGGCCAGCGGGTAACTTCAATGAGCAGTTCTTC. Its translation is CASSTGPAGNFNEQFF.

The V call is TRBV7-9, the J call TRBJ2-3; D ambiguous. The CDR3 contains 17 residues. The V and J ends lost 6 bases and 1 base respectively, with 20 bases between them. Germline CDR1 is SEHNR and CDR2 is FQNEAQ (reference sequence). The CDR3 reads CASSRDVFLAGTDTQYF. The CDR3 DNA reads TGTGCCAGCAGTCGAGACGTATTTCTCGCTGGCACAGATACGCAGTATTTT.

This clonotype was seen more than once but under ten times. This chain connects TRBV4-1 to TRBJ2-3; D uncertain. Germline CDR1 reads MGHRA; CDR2 reads YSYEKL. Trimming shortened V by 4 bases and J by 5 bases, and 10 bases separated the two germline ends. The length of the CDR3 is 13 residues. CDR3 in DNA: TGCGCCAGCAGCCTCCTACCACGAGATACGCAGTATTTT. This sequence encodes CASSLLPRDTQYF.

This chain joins TRBV6-5 and TRBJ1-5; D possibly corresponds to TRBD1 (6 bases). Trimming removed 0 bases from V and 4 bases from J, with 13 bases in between. Germline V lookup: CDR1 MNHEY, CDR2 SVGAGI. The CDR3 length is 16 residues. In DNA, the CDR3 is TGTGCCAGCAGTTACTCGGCGCAGGGGTTGAATCAGCCCCAGCATTTT. Its protein product is CASSYSAQGLNQPQHF.

This chain links TRBV3-1 with TRBJ1-5; 7 bases match TRBD1. V lost 1 base, J lost 3 bases, and 6 bases stayed unmatched. The CDR3 covers 16 residues. Per the germline V gene, CDR1 is LGHDT and CDR2 is YNNKEL (reference sequence). The CDR3 sequence: CASSQGTGGNNQPQHF. Here the CDR3 DNA reads TGTGCCAGCAGCCAAGGGACAGGAGGGAACAATCAGCCCCAGCATTTT.

This clonotype was recorded only once. The chain uses TRBV6-1 and TRBJ2-1; D might be TRBD2 (6 bases). This CDR3 comprises 17 residues. Trimming cost V 6 bases and J 4 bases, with 22 bases left between them. CDR1 is MNHNS, CDR2 SASEGT, per germline. As DNA, the CDR3 is TGTGCCAGCAGCCCAGCGACCCCAGGAGGGGCGTACAATGAGCAGTTCTTC. It specifies CASSPATPGGAYNEQFF.

The CDR3 DNA reads TGCGCCAGCAGCCCCTACCCTACGGGGCCCGGGGAGCTGTTTTTT. This sequence encodes CASSPYPTGPGELFF. This chain joins TRBV5-1 and TRBJ2-2; D may match TRBD1 or TRBD2 (5 bases each). V lost 4 bases and J lost 6, with 16 bases in between. The CDR3 extends over 15 amino acids. Looked up from germline, CDR1 is SGHRS and CDR2 is YFSETQ.

The J gene is TRBJ1-6, the V gene TRBV4-2, with 8 bases matching TRBD1. CDR3 length: 17 amino acids. V dropped 0 bases and J dropped 7; count of bases not matched to a gene: 8. CDR1 and CDR2 (germline): LGHNA, YNFKEQ. The DNA of the CDR3 is TGTGCCAGCAGCCAAGATCTCACAGGGGGTGGAAATTCACCCCTCCACTTT. This sequence encodes CASSQDLTGGGNSPLHF.

This clonotype was picked up a small number of times. A much bigger clone sits one base away, suggesting this may be a read error. The chain couples TRBV3-1 to TRBJ2-7; weak D call: TRBD1 (6 bases). The germline V and J ends were trimmed by 2 bases and 0 bases, with 8 bases remaining between them. This CDR3 has 14 amino acids. CDR1 and CDR2 (germline): LGHDT, YNNKEL (reference sequence). CDR3 coding DNA: TGTGCCAGCAGCCAAACAGGGAGCTCCTACGAGCAGTACTTC. This codes for CASSQTGSSYEQYF.